This is a list of T cell receptor beta chains from one sample in a study of cytomegalovirus exposure and HLA in healthy donors. TCRdb's table, derived via immunoSEQ multiplex PCR, lists solely in-frame clones and lacks some. The sample lists about 120,000 clones, approximately 74% occurring once. The sample comprised PBMCs. These receptors were obtained from a woman aged 40 to 55 in good health and CMV-seropositive. Both conserved end residues are part of each CDR3. The order of the fields is V gene, clone size, J gene, D gene, CDR3 protein, CDR3 DNA. D genes are given only for firm matches. The size field is filled for only some rows; it gives once, few, many or a size class.

TRBV25-1,few,TRBJ1-4,.,CASSAFAGAINEKLFF,TGTGCCAGCAGTGCCTTCGCGGGGGCAATAAATGAAAAACTGTTTTTT
TRBV5-4,.,TRBJ2-1,TRBD2,CASSSLAGVSNEQFF,TGTGCCAGCAGCTCCCTAGCGGGAGTCTCCAATGAGCAGTTCTTC
TRBV9,few,TRBJ2-7,.,CASSVNPSDRSYEQYF,TGTGCCAGCAGCGTAAACCCCTCCGACAGGTCCTACGAGCAGTACTTC
TRBV5-5,.,TRBJ2-7,.,CASSLAYEQYF,TGTGCCAGCAGCCTAGCCTACGAGCAGTACTTC
TRBV27,.,TRBJ2-7,TRBD2,CAGSSLPPGLAGVFSYEQYF,TGTGCCGGCAGTTCCCTCCCCCCGGGACTAGCGGGAGTATTCTCCTACGAGCAGTACTTC
TRBV10-3,few,TRBJ1-5,.,CAISEWAGLNQPQHF,TGTGCCATCAGTGAGTGGGCGGGTCTCAATCAGCCCCAGCATTTT
TRBV18,.,TRBJ2-7,TRBD2,CASSPSGGAQNEQYF,TGTGCCAGCTCACCTAGCGGGGGGGCGCAAAACGAGCAGTACTTC
TRBV5-4,.,TRBJ1-1,.,CASSLPTGGDTEAFF,TGTGCCAGCAGCTTACCCACAGGCGGGGACACTGAAGCTTTCTTT
TRBV5-1,.,TRBJ2-7,.,CASSLAPQGYEQYF,TGCGCCAGCAGCTTGGCCCCACAGGGCTACGAGCAGTACTTC
TRBV2,few,TRBJ1-1,.,CASSQDSSSAEAFF,TGTGCCAGCAGCCAGGACAGTTCGTCCGCTGAAGCTTTCTTT
TRBV21-1,.,TRBJ1-3,.,CASSKVRDRGQLGNTIYF,TGTGCCAGCAGCAAAGTAAGGGACAGGGGGCAGCTGGGAAACACCATATATTTT
TRBV5-1,.,TRBJ2-5,TRBD2,CASSLYPSAGGTQETQYF,TGCGCCAGCAGCTTGTACCCCTCAGCGGGGGGGACCCAAGAGACCCAGTACTTC
TRBV5-1,.,TRBJ1-3,TRBD1,CASSRTGDRGGNTIYF,TGCGCCAGCAGTCGGACAGGGGATCGTGGAGGAAACACCATATATTTT
TRBV29-1,.,TRBJ2-3,TRBD2,CSVESGRDTQYF,TGCAGCGTTGAGAGCGGGAGGGATACGCAGTATTTT
TRBV2,few,TRBJ1-2,TRBD1,CASSIQGNYGYTF,TGTGCCAGCAGTATACAGGGGAACTATGGCTACACCTTC
TRBV11-3,once,TRBJ2-1,.,CASTQSILVGQFF,TGTGCCAGCACCCAGTCCATACTAGTTGGGCAGTTCTTC
TRBV19,.,TRBJ1-5,TRBD1,CASSSDRVAQPQHF,TGTGCCAGTAGTTCGGACAGGGTGGCTCAGCCCCAGCATTTT
TRBV6-4,.,TRBJ2-3,.,CASSEQGGTQYF,TGTGCCAGCAGCGAGCAAGGAGGTACGCAGTATTTT
TRBV6-1,.,TRBJ1-1,.,CASRAGSLDTEAFF,TGTGCCAGCAGAGCAGGGTCGTTGGACACTGAAGCTTTCTTT
TRBV27,.,TRBJ2-1,.,CASSLYHSPPVSYNEQFF,TGTGCCAGCAGTTTATACCACTCACCTCCCGTTTCCTACAATGAGCAGTTCTTC
TRBV7-2,.,TRBJ1-1,.,CASSLEVYGTEAFF,TGTGCCAGCAGCTTAGAAGTTTACGGCACTGAAGCTTTCTTT
TRBV19,few,TRBJ1-4,TRBD1,CASRFGTGVEKLFF,TGTGCCAGTAGGTTCGGGACAGGGGTCGAAAAACTGTTTTTT
TRBV4-3,.,TRBJ2-7,TRBD1,CASSQYGQGADSYEQYF,TGCGCCAGCAGCCAATACGGGCAGGGGGCGGACTCCTACGAGCAGTACTTC
TRBV28,.,TRBJ2-7,TRBD1,CASAGTGSSYEQYF,TGTGCCAGCGCCGGGACAGGTTCTTCCTACGAGCAGTACTTC
TRBV9,.,TRBJ2-7,TRBD1,CASSAGDSPYEQYF,TGTGCCAGCAGCGCTGGGGACAGTCCCTACGAGCAGTACTTC
TRBV10-1,.,TRBJ2-2,TRBD2,CASPAPGGWNTGELFF,TGCGCCAGCCCCGCCCCGGGGGGTTGGAACACCGGGGAGCTGTTTTTT
TRBV27,.,TRBJ2-5,TRBD1,CASSPAGGLETQYF,TGTGCCAGCAGTCCTGCAGGGGGCCTGGAGACCCAGTACTTC
TRBV10-3,.,TRBJ2-5,.,CAISPGERETQYF,TGTGCCATCAGTCCGGGGGAGAGAGAGACCCAGTACTTC
TRBV30,.,TRBJ2-2,.,CAWSVPQGIGTGELFF,TGTGCCTGGAGTGTACCCCAGGGCATCGGCACCGGGGAGCTGTTTTTT
TRBV19,.,TRBJ2-1,.,CASSPIDRDNEQFF,TGTGCCAGTAGTCCGATAGACAGAGATAATGAGCAGTTCTTC
TRBV4-3,.,TRBJ2-2,.,CASSQGLVGSNTGELFF,TGCGCCAGCAGCCAAGGCTTGGTGGGCAGCAACACCGGGGAGCTGTTTTTT
TRBV7-6,.,TRBJ2-5,TRBD2,CASSPTTSGGQETQYF,TGTGCCAGCAGCCCCACGACTAGCGGGGGACAAGAGACCCAGTACTTC
TRBV27,once,TRBJ2-7,.,CASGNLGLYEQYF,TGTGCCAGCGGAAACCTCGGACTCTACGAGCAGTACTTC
TRBV9,once,TRBJ1-2,TRBD1,CASSVSWDSNYGYTF,TGTGCCAGCAGCGTAAGCTGGGACAGTAACTATGGCTACACCTTC
TRBV7-3,.,TRBJ2-1,.,CASSIDRDSSYNEQFF,TGTGCCAGCAGCATAGACCGGGACTCAAGCTACAATGAGCAGTTCTTC
TRBV6-1,.,TRBJ2-7,TRBD1,CASSAGTAKYEQYF,TGTGCCAGCAGTGCTGGGACAGCCAAGTACGAGCAGTACTTC
TRBV4-3,.,TRBJ1-2,.,CASSQAFSGKAGYTF,TGCGCCAGCAGCCAAGCGTTTTCGGGAAAGGCAGGCTACACCTTC
TRBV5-4,.,TRBJ2-7,TRBD2,CASSLSGTSYEQYF,TGTGCCAGCAGCCTGAGCGGGACCTCCTACGAGCAGTACTTC
TRBV29-1,.,TRBJ1-3,TRBD1,CSARGQNSGNTIYF,TGCAGCGCCCGGGGACAGAACTCTGGAAACACCATATATTTT
TRBV5-4,.,TRBJ2-7,.,CASSLGQVSEQYF,TGTGCCAGCAGCTTGGGGCAAGTCTCCGAGCAGTACTTC
TRBV4-1,.,TRBJ2-1,TRBD1,CASSHRGTGYDEQFF,TGCGCCAGCTCCCACCGGGGGACAGGGTATGATGAGCAGTTCTTC
TRBV21-1,.,TRBJ2-7,.,CASRTPGLAYEQYF,TGTGCCAGCAGGACCCCGGGACTAGCCTACGAGCAGTACTTC
TRBV6-1,.,TRBJ2-7,TRBD2,CASSPSGIYEQYF,TGTGCCAGCAGCCCGAGCGGGATTTACGAGCAGTACTTC
TRBV30,.,TRBJ2-7,.,CAWSNYQGRVYGQYEQYF,TGTGCCTGGAGTAACTACCAGGGAAGGGTGTATGGACAATACGAGCAGTACTTC
TRBV7-3,.,TRBJ2-1,.,CASSSHLARLNEQFF,TGTGCCAGCAGCTCCCATCTAGCCCGGCTCAATGAGCAGTTCTTC
TRBV2,.,TRBJ1-5,.,CASRTQEGSNQPQHF,TGTGCCAGCAGAACACAGGAGGGTAGCAATCAGCCCCAGCATTTT
TRBV5-6,.,TRBJ2-7,.,CASSSDRFTYKQYF,TGTGCCAGCAGCTCGGACAGATTTACCTACAAGCAGTACTTC
TRBV28,.,TRBJ2-4,TRBD1,CASSIIGQGAISENIQYF,TGTGCCAGCAGTATAATCGGGCAGGGGGCAATTAGCGAAAACATTCAGTACTTC
TRBV30,.,TRBJ2-7,TRBD1,CAWSPDRGGYEQYF,TGTGCCTGGAGTCCTGACAGGGGGGGCTACGAGCAGTACTTC
TRBV29-1,.,TRBJ1-2,.,CSVDRPDISTHTF,TGCAGCGTTGACCGCCCCGACATATCAACCCACACCTTC
TRBV2,.,TRBJ2-2,.,CASSEVAGLNTGELFF,TGTGCCAGCAGTGAAGTTGCGGGGCTGAACACCGGGGAGCTGTTTTTT
TRBV4-1,.,TRBJ2-7,TRBD2,CASSRQTSASYEQYF,TGCGCCAGCAGCCGCCAAACTAGCGCCTCCTACGAGCAGTACTTC
TRBV7-9,.,TRBJ1-2,TRBD1,CSSSLPLSDRAGGYTF,TGTTCCAGCAGCTTACCACTATCGGACAGGGCGGGCGGCTACACCTTC
TRBV19,.,TRBJ1-4,.,CASSKSQGIYEKLFF,TGTGCCAGTAGTAAGTCCCAGGGGATTTATGAAAAACTGTTTTTT
TRBV6-1,.,TRBJ2-3,TRBD1,CASSEFRGTGGTDTQYF,TGTGCCAGCAGTGAATTCCGCGGGACAGGAGGCACAGATACGCAGTATTTT
TRBV19,.,TRBJ2-7,.,CASISGSYEQYF,TGTGCCAGTATCAGTGGCAGCTACGAGCAGTACTTC
TRBV5-1,.,TRBJ2-7,TRBD2,CASSLYTSGSGEQYF,TGCGCCAGCAGCTTGTACACTAGCGGGAGCGGGGAGCAGTACTTC